This T cell receptor (beta chain) was sequenced for a study of T cells in Graves' hyperthyroidism and ophthalmopathy. This clonotype was seen many times. The V gene's germline CDR1 is MNHNS and CDR2 SASEGT. The CDR3 sequence is 13 residues long. The germline V and J ends were trimmed by 8 bases and 3 bases, with 12 bases remaining between them. Amplification yielded TCR beta CDR3 regions, with RNA transcripts as the source. First-round RT-PCR targeting the TCR CDR3 was performed with the HTBI primer set. TCRdb re-derived calls from the multiplex PCR reads in MiXCR, one entry per CDR3 protein. In the table there are hundreds of thousands of distinct CDR3 sequences, about 12% of which are singletons.

The receptor comes from a woman between 18 and 29 years old with Graves' hyperthyroidism. V is TRBV6-1 and J is TRBJ2-3, with D hard to call. Sequencing was performed on blood. The CDR3 sequence: CASSPTLTDTQYF. Written as DNA, the CDR3 is TGTGCCAGCTCCCCTACCCTAACAGATACGCAGTATTTT.